This T cell receptor beta chain is from a study of blood T cell repertoires in COVID-19. Across the whole study: The origin of the acute and convalescent COVID-19 samples was the United States, Italy and Spain.

Original processing notes: Reference gene primer amplification gave nucleated cell count estimates. Assay: immunoSEQ multiplex PCR; the TCRdb copy retains only in-frame clones and omits some. V, J and clone size are those of that table, while D and trimming were read from the DNA. This table has tens of thousands of clones, approximately 83% appearing once. V was cut by 2 bases and J by 6 bases, with 14 bases left in between. Germline lookup yields CDR1 SNHLY and CDR2 FYNNEI. This CDR3 region has 14 residues. The chain links TRBV2 to TRBJ2-7; D is perhaps TRBD2 (6 bases). The sequenced sample consisted of peripheral blood. This clonotype was obtained from a human donor in a cohort sampled during active COVID-19. The donor label of this sample is uncertain. The CDR3 sequence is CASSEYTSQSEQYF. The CDR3 DNA sequence: TGTGCCAGCAGTGAATATACTAGCCAAAGCGAGCAGTACTTC.